This is a list of T cell receptor beta chains from one sample in a study of CD8 T cells in Susac syndrome. Each CDR3 protein is one row after TCRdb ran MiXCR on the immunoSEQ multiplex PCR reads. The table includes 80,000 to 95,000 distinct CDR3 sequences, about 93% detected once. The source material was CD8+ T cells from PBMCs. The receptors shown here come from a human donor with Susac syndrome. CDR3s include the opening cysteine and the closing phenylalanine or tryptophan. The D gene is left open where the match is weak. Size is omitted from some rows. Given values are once, few, many or a class for expanded clones.

v_gene	d_gene	j_gene	abundance	CDR3nt	CDR3aa
TRBV19	TRBD1	TRBJ2-5	-	TGTGCCAGTAGTACGACAGGGGGCGCAGAGACCCAGTACTTC	CASSTTGGAETQYF
TRBV20-1	TRBD2	TRBJ2-7	once	TGCAGTGCTAGACAACTAGCGGGGGCCTACGAGCAGTACTTC	CSARQLAGAYEQYF
TRBV29-1	-	TRBJ2-5	-	TGCAGCGTTGAACCCGGCCAAGAGACCCAGTACTTC	CSVEPGQETQYF
TRBV29-1	TRBD1	TRBJ2-7	-	TGCAGCGTTGGGGACAGCTCATACGAGCAGTACTTC	CSVGDSSYEQYF
TRBV28	TRBD2	TRBJ2-7	-	TGTGCCAGCAGTTGTAGGGAGGGCCTCTCCTACGAGCAGTACTTC	CASSCREGLSYEQYF
TRBV29-1	-	TRBJ1-2	-	TGCAGCGTTGAAGACGGGGGCTACACCTTC	CSVEDGGYTF
TRBV3-1	TRBD1	TRBJ2-7	-	TGTGCCAGCAGCCGGGGACAGGACAATCGTTACGAGCAGTACTTC	CASSRGQDNRYEQYF
TRBV30	-	TRBJ2-5	-	TGTGCCTGGACGGTAGGGATGGGAGAGACCCAGTACTTC	CAWTVGMGETQYF
TRBV7-8	-	TRBJ2-3	-	TGTGCCAGCAGCTTTCCCCCCGGGCACACAGATACGCAGTATTTT	CASSFPPGHTDTQYF
TRBV14	-	TRBJ2-7	-	TGTGCCAGCAGCCGCCGGGACTTAGGCTACGAGCAGTACTTC	CASSRRDLGYEQYF
TRBV20-1	-	TRBJ1-1	-	TGCAGTGCTATCTTAGTGGGGAGGGGGACTGAAGCTTTCTTT	CSAILVGRGTEAFF
TRBV30	-	TRBJ2-5	-	TGTGCCTGGAGTGGGGGTAGGACCCAGTACTTC	CAWSGGRTQYF
TRBV7-2	-	TRBJ2-2	-	TGTGCCAGCAGCCCCTGGGGGGCGGCGGACACCGGGGAGCTGTTTTTT	CASSPWGAADTGELFF
TRBV6-2/TRBV6-3	TRBD2	TRBJ2-5	-	TGTGCCAGCAGTTACCGGGAGGAAGAGACCCAGTACTTC	CASSYREEETQYF
TRBV20-1	-	TRBJ2-7	once	TGCAGTGCGCCGGGCCCCCCCTACGAGCAGTACTTC	CSAPGPPYEQYF
TRBV29-1	TRBD2	TRBJ2-7	-	TGCAGCGTTGATGTTCTTCTGGTAACGGGAGCGGGGAGCTCCTACGAGCAGTACTTC	CSVDVLLVTGAGSSYEQYF
TRBV7-9	-	TRBJ1-2	-	TGTGCCAGCAGCGCCAGCGGGGACACGTATACGTCCGGGGGCTACACCTTC	CASSASGDTYTSGGYTF